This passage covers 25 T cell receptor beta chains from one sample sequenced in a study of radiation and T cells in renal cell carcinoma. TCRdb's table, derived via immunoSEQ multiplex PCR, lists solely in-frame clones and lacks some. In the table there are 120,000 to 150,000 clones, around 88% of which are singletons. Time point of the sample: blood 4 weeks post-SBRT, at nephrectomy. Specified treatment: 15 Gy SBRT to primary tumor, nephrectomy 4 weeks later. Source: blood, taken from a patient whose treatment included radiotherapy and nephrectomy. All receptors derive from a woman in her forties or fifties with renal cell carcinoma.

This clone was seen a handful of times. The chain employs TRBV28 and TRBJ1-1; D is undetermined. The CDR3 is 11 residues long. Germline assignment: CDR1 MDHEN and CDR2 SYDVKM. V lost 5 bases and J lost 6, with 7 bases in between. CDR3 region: CASSNEAEAFF. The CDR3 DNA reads TGTGCCAGCAGTAACGAAGCTGAAGCTTTCTTT.

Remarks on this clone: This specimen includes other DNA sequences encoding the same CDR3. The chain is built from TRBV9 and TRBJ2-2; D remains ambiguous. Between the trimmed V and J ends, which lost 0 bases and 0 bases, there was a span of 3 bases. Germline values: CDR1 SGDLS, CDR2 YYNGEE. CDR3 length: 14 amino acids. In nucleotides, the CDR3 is TGTGCCAGCAGCGTAGACCCGAACACCGGGGAGCTGTTTTTT. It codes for CASSVDPNTGELFF.

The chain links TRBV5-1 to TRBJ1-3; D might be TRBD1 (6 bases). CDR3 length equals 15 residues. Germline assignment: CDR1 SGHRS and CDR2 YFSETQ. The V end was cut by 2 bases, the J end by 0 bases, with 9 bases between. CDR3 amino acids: CASSLTGSSGNTIYF. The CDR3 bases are TGCGCCAGCAGCTTAACAGGGAGCTCTGGAAACACCATATATTTT.

CDR3 coding DNA: TGTGCCAGCTCACCGGGACCGTCCTCGGGGCAGTACTTC. Encoded protein: CASSPGPSSGQYF. This rearrangement joins TRBV18 to TRBJ2-7; D is possibly TRBD1 or TRBD2 (5 bases each). V was cut by 3 bases and J by 9 bases, with 15 bases left in between. Germline V gives CDR1 KGHSH, CDR2 LQKENI. CDR3 length equals 13 residues.

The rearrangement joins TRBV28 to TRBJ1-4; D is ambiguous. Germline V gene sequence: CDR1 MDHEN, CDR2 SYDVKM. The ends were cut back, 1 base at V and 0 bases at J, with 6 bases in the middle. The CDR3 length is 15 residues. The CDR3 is CASSLYGATNEKLFF. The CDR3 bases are TGTGCCAGCAGTTTATATGGGGCAACTAATGAAAAACTGTTTTTT.

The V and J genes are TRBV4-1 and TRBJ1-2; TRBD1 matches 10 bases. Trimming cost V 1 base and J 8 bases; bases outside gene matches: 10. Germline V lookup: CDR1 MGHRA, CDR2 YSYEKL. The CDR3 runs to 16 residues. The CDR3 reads CASSQAPGQGIDGYTF. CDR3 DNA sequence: TGCGCCAGCAGCCAAGCGCCGGGACAGGGGATAGACGGCTACACCTTC.

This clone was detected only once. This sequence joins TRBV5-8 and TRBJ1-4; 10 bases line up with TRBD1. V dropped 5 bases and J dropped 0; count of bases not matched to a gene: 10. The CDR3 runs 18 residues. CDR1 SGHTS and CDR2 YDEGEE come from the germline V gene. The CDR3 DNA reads TGTGCCAGCAGTCAGACCGGGACAGGGGTTTCAACTAATGAAAAACTGTTTTTT. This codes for CASSQTGTGVSTNEKLFF. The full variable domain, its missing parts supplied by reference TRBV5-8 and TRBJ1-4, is EAGVTQSPTHLIKTRGQQATLRCSPISGHTSVYWYQQALGLGLQFLLWYDEGEERNRGNFPPRFSGRQFPNYSSELNVNALELEDSALYLCASSQTGTGVSTNEKLFFGSGTQLSVL.

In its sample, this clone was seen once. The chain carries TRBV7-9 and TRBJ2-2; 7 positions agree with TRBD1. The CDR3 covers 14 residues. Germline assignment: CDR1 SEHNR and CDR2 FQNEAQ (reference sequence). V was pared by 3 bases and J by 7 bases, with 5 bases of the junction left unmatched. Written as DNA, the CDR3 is TGTGCCAGCAGCTTGCGACAGGGTTACGGGGAGCTGTTTTTT. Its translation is CASSLRQGYGELFF.

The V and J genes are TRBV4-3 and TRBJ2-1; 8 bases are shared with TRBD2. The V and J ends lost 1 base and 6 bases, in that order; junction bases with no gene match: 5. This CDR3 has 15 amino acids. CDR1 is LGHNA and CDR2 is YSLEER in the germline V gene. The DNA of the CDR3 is TGCGCCAGCAGCCAAGTCCAGCGGGGGTTCAATGAGCAGTTCTTC. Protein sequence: CASSQVQRGFNEQFF.

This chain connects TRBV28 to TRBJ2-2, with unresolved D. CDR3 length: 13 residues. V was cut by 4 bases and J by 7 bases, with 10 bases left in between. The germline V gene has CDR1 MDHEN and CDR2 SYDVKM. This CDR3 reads CASSSHTGGELFF. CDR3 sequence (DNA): TGTGCCAGCAGTTCCCACACGGGCGGGGAGCTGTTTTTT.

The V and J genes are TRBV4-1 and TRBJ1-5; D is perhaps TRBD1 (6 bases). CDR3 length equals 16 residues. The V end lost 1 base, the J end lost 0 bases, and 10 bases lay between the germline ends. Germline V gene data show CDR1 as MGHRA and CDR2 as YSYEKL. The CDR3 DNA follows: TGCGCCAGCAGCCAAGGGACAGCTTATAGCAATCAGCCCCAGCATTTT. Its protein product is CASSQGTAYSNQPQHF.

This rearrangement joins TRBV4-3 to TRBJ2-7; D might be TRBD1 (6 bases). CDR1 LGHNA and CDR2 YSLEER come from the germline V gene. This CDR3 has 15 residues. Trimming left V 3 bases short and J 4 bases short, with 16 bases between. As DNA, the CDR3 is TGCGCCAGCAGCCATGAACAGGGAATTGGATACGAGCAGTACTTC. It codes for CASSHEQGIGYEQYF.

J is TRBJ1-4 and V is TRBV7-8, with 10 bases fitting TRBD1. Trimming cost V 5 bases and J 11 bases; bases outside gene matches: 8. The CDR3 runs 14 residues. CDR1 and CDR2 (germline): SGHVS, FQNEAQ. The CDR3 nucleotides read TGTGCCAGCAGCCCTACTGGGACAGGGGTGAAACTGTTTTTT. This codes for CASSPTGTGVKLFF.

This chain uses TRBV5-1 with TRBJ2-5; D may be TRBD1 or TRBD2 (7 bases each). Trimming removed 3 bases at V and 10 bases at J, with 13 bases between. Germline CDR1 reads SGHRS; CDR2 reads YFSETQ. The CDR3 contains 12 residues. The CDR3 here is CASSSSGGVQYF. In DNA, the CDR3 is TGCGCCAGCAGCTCCTCAGGGGGGGTCCAGTACTTC.

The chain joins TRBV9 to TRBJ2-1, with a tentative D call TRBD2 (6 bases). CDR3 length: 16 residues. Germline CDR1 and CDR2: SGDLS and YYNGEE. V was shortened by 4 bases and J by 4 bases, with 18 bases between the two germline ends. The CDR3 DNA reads TGTGCCAGCAGCTTAACCGGGAGCCTCACTTACAATGAGCAGTTCTTC. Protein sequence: CASSLTGSLTYNEQFF.

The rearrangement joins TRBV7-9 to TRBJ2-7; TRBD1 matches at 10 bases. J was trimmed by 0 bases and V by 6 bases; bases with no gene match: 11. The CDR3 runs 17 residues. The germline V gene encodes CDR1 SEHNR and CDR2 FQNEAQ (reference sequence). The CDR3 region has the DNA TGTGCCAGCAGTTGGGACAGGGGAGGAGCGCACTCCTACGAGCAGTACTTC. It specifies CASSWDRGGAHSYEQYF.

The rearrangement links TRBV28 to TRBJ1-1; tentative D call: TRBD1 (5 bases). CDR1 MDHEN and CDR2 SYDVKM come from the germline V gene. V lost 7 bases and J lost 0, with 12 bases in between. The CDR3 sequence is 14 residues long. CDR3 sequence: CASTPGPMNTEAFF. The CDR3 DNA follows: TGTGCCAGCACCCCAGGGCCGATGAACACTGAAGCTTTCTTT.

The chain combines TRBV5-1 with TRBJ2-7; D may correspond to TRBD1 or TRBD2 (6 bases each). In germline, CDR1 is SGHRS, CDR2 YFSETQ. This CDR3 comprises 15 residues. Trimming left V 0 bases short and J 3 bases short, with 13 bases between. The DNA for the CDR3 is TGCGCCAGCAGCTTGGTGACCAGGGGAGGCTACGAGCAGTACTTC. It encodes CASSLVTRGGYEQYF.

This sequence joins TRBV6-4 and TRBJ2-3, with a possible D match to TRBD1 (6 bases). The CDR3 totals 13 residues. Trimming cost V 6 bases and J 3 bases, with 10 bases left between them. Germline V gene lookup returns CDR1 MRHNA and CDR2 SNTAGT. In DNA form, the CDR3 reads TGTGCCAGCAGCCACAGGGAAACAGATACGCAGTATTTT. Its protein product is CASSHRETDTQYF.

CDR3 loop: CASSYTSASYNEQFF. CDR3 nucleotides: TGTGCCAGCAGTTACACTAGCGCCTCCTACAATGAGCAGTTCTTC. This sequence joins TRBV6-5 and TRBJ2-1; 7 bases map to TRBD2. The CDR3 loop spans 15 amino acids. The germline gives CDR1 MNHEY, CDR2 SVGAGI. V lost 2 bases to trimming and J lost 0 bases; unmatched junction nucleotides: 1.

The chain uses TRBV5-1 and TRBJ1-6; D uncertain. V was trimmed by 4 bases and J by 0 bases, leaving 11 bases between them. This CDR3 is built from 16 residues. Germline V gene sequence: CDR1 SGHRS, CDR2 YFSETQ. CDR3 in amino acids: CASSEGLSSYNSPLHF. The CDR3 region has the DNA TGCGCCAGCAGCGAGGGATTAAGCTCCTATAATTCACCCCTCCACTTT.

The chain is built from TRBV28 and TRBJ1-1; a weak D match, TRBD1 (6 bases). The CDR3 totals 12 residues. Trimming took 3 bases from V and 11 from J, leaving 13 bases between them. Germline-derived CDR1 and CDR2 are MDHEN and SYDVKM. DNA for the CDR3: TGTGCCAGCAGTTTGAGGGGGGCTAGTGCTTTCTTT. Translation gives CASSLRGASAFF.

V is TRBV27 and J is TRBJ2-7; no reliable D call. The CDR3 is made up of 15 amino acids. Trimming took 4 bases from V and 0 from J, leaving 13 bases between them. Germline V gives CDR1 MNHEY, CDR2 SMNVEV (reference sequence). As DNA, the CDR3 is TGTGCCAGCAGTTCGATTCGTGGGGTCTCCTACGAGCAGTACTTC. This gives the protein CASSSIRGVSYEQYF.

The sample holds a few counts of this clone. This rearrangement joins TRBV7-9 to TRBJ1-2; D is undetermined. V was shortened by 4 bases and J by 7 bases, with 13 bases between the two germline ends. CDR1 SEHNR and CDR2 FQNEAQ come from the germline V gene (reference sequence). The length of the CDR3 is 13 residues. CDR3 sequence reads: CASSSLKTSGYTF. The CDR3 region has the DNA TGTGCCAGCAGCTCCCTCAAGACAAGTGGCTACACCTTC.

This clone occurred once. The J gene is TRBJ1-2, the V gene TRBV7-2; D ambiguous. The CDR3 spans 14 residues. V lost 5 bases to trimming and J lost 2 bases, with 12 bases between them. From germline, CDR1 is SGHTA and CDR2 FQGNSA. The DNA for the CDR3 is TGTGCCAGCAGCCCGATGACATCAAACTATGGCTACACCTTC. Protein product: CASSPMTSNYGYTF.